This record looks at one T cell receptor beta chain sequence and its context. Its antigen is unknown. CDR3 length: 14 amino acids. Germline V gives CDR1 MNHNY, CDR2 SVGAGI (reference sequence). The second PCR ran roughly 6 to 11 cycles with a sample-barcoded 5' primer and J-beta primers. TCRdb itself ran the 5' RACE reads through MiXCR, one entry per CDR3 protein. The sample yields 550,000 to 750,000 distinct CDR3 sequences, roughly 21% seen once. The data are from a study of blood T cells in healthy people across ages. Whole-study findings and limits: Diversity of TCR beta per million T cells declined in a roughly linear way with age.

The people who gave samples were healthy Caucasians from Russia, aged roughly 6 to 90. The TCR sequence derives from a man aged 70 or older in good health. The sequencing sample was made of blood. This chain connects TRBV6-6 to TRBJ2-5; 15 positions agree with TRBD2. The J call is in doubt because the DNA end fits TRBJ2-1 better. The CDR3 is CASRPGLAGGEQFF. For the CDR3, the DNA is TGTGCCAGCAGACCGGGACTAGCGGGAGGTGAGCAGTTCTTC.